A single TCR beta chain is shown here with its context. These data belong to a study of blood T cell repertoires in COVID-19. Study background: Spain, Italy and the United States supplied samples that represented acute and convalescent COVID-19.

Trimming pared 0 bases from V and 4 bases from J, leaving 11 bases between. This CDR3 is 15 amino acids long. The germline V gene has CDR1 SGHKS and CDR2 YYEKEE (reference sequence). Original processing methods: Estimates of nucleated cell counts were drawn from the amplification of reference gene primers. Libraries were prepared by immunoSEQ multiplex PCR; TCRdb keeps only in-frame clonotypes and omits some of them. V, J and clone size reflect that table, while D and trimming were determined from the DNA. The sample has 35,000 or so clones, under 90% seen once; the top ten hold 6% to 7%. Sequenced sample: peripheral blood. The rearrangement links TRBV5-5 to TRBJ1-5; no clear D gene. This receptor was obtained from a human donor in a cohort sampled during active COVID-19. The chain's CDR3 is CASSLVGQKNQPQHF. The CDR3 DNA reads TGTGCCAGCAGCTTGGTGGGCCAGAAAAATCAGCCCCAGCATTTT. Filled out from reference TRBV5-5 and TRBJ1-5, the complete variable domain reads DAGVTQSPTHLIKTRGQQVTLRCSPISGHKSVSWYQQVLGQGPQFIFQYYEKEERGRGNFPDRFSARQFPNYSSELNVNALLLGDSALYLCASSLVGQKNQPQHFGDGTRLSIL.